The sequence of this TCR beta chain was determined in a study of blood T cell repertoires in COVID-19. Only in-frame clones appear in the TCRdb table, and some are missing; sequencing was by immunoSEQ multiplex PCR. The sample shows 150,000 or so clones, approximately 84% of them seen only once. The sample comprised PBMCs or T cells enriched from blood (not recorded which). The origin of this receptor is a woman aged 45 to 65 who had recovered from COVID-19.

As DNA, the CDR3 is TGTGCCAGCAGCTCATACGACTGGAACACTGAAGCTTTCTTT. It is translated as CASSSYDWNTEAFF. J is TRBJ1-1 and V is TRBV7-2; unclear D gene. Trimming removed 4 bases from V and 1 base from J, with 10 bases in between. The CDR3 runs 14 residues. CDR1 SGHTA and CDR2 FQGNSA come from the germline V gene.